This is a list of T cell receptor beta chains from one sample in a study of cytomegalovirus exposure and HLA in healthy donors. Some clones are missing from TCRdb's copy, which holds only in-frame ones; the method was immunoSEQ multiplex PCR. This sample's table reports 150,000 or so clones. Sequencing was done on a sample of PBMCs. These receptors came from a man between 18 and 29 years old in good health and CMV-seronegative. Both conserved end residues are part of each CDR3. D genes are given only for firm matches.

cdr3_nt cdr3_aa v_call d_call j_call
TGCGCCAGCAGCTTGCGCTATGATCAGCCCCAGCATTTT CASSLRYDQPQHF TRBV5-1 . TRBJ1-5
TGTGCCAGCAGTGAAGTGAGTGAAGCTTTCTTT CASSEVSEAFF TRBV6-1 . TRBJ1-1
TGTGCCAGTATCCCCCCTTTAGCGGGGAGGAATGAGCAGTTCTTC CASIPPLAGRNEQFF TRBV19 TRBD2 TRBJ2-1
TGTGCCAGCAGTGGACAGGGGGCACCCACCTCTGGAAACACCATATATTTT CASSGQGAPTSGNTIYF TRBV7-6 TRBD1 TRBJ1-3
TGTGCCAGCAGTGTGGACAGGGAATTTTACGAGCAGTACTTC CASSVDREFYEQYF TRBV28 TRBD1 TRBJ2-7
TGCGCCAGCAGCCAGAGGCGGGGAACTTCTCGTGAGCAGTACTTC CASSQRRGTSREQYF TRBV4-3 . TRBJ2-7
TGCGCCAGCAGCCAAGATCGAGGCCTAGAAGGGACCCAGTACTTC CASSQDRGLEGTQYF TRBV4-1 . TRBJ2-5
TGTGCCAGCAGCTTAGTCTCACTAGCGGGAGTTGATTACGAGCAGTACTTC CASSLVSLAGVDYEQYF TRBV11-3 TRBD2 TRBJ2-7
TGTGCCAGCAGCCAAATAGAGCGGGGGATCTACGAGCAGTACTTC CASSQIERGIYEQYF TRBV7-9 TRBD2 TRBJ2-7
TGTGCCAGCGAGGGGGGTTACCGGGACAGGGGGCTGGTTGATACTGAAGCTTTCTTT CASEGGYRDRGLVDTEAFF TRBV11-2 TRBD1 TRBJ1-1
TGTGCCAGCAGCCGAAGGAGTACGCAGTATTTT CASSRRSTQYF TRBV6-6 . TRBJ2-3
TGTGCCAGCAGTCGGGGTTTACTCTCTGGAAACACCATATATTTT CASSRGLLSGNTIYF TRBV2 . TRBJ1-3
TGTGCCAGCAGCCGGGGGACAGTCACAGATACGCAGTATTTT CASSRGTVTDTQYF TRBV11-2 . TRBJ2-3
TGTGCCAGCAGCAGGGGACTAGCGTTATCCGGGGAGCTGTCTTTT CASSRGLALSGELSF TRBV5-6 TRBD2 TRBJ2-2
TGTGCCAGCAGCCTCACTGGGCTAAACGGGGAGCTGTTTTTT CASSLTGLNGELFF TRBV7-2 . TRBJ2-2
TGTGCCAGCAGTCCTCGAGAACCGAGGAGGTCCTACGAGCAGTACTTC CASSPREPRRSYEQYF TRBV28 . TRBJ2-7
TGTGCCAGCAGGTCACAGGGGAACGACGGGGAGCTGTTTTTT CASRSQGNDGELFF TRBV7-6 TRBD1 TRBJ2-2
TGTGCCAGCAGCTTATCCGGGTATTACACCGGGGAGCTGTTTTTT CASSLSGYYTGELFF TRBV7-3 . TRBJ2-2
TGTGCCAGCAGACCCAGACAGGCAACTAATGAAAAACTGTTTTTT CASRPRQATNEKLFF TRBV6-5 . TRBJ1-4
TGTGCCAGCAGGGGAGAGAGAGCTTTCTTT CASRGERAFF TRBV6-4 . TRBJ1-1
TGTGCCAGCAGCTTAACGCAGGGGAATGGCTACACCTTC CASSLTQGNGYTF TRBV7-3 . TRBJ1-2
TGTGCCAGCAGTCGGGTGCAGGGGTTGGGATACGAGCAGTACTTC CASSRVQGLGYEQYF TRBV6-5 . TRBJ2-7
TGTGCCAGCAAAACGGTGACAGGAACTAACTATGGCTACACCTTC CASKTVTGTNYGYTF TRBV28 . TRBJ1-2
TGCGCCAGCAGCCAAGATGGGACAGGGGGATCTGAAGCTTTCTTT CASSQDGTGGSEAFF TRBV4-3 TRBD1 TRBJ1-1
TGTGCCACCAGCAGTACCGGGACTACTAGCACAGATACGCAGTATTTT CATSSTGTTSTDTQYF TRBV15 TRBD2 TRBJ2-3
TGTGCCAGCAGTCAGTCCGGGACTAGCGGGAGGGCCTTAGATACGCAGTATTTT CASSQSGTSGRALDTQYF TRBV28 TRBD2 TRBJ2-3
TGTGCCAGCAGGCAAGGGCTAGCGAATTACGAGCAGTACTTC CASRQGLANYEQYF TRBV7-2 . TRBJ2-7
TGTGCCAGCAGCTTCTCGACTGGGTCGGGATTAACAGATACGCAGTATTTT CASSFSTGSGLTDTQYF TRBV11-2 . TRBJ2-3
TGTGCCAGCAGCCCCGGGGGAGGCCTCTATGGCTACACCTTC CASSPGGGLYGYTF TRBV6-5 . TRBJ1-2
TGTGCCAGCAGCTCACAGGGGGCGGTCGGGGAGCTGTTTTTT CASSSQGAVGELFF TRBV7-2 TRBD1 TRBJ2-2
TGTGCCATCCTAACAACTAGCGGGGGGTCCTACGAGCAGTACTTC CAILTTSGGSYEQYF TRBV10-3 TRBD2 TRBJ2-7
TGTGCCAGTAGTATTCGTCCCTCGAGCTCTGGAAACACCATATATTTT CASSIRPSSSGNTIYF TRBV19 . TRBJ1-3
TGTGCCAGCAGTCTTTTACCTCGGACTAGCGGGGGGGTACCAGATACGCAGTATTTT CASSLLPRTSGGVPDTQYF TRBV2 TRBD2 TRBJ2-3
TGCGCCAGCAACAGGGTGGAGAAAAGCACCGGGGAGCTGTTTTTT CASNRVEKSTGELFF TRBV5-1 . TRBJ2-2
TGTGCCAGTAGTATAGGGCGCAGGGAAGGAGCTTTCTTT CASSIGRREGAFF TRBV19 . TRBJ1-1
TGTGCCAGTAGTATTAACGGAGGAGGGCAGCCCCAGCATTTT CASSINGGGQPQHF TRBV19 . TRBJ1-5
TGTGCCAGCACCCCGGCAGGGTTGTTCAGCGAGCAGTACTTC CASTPAGLFSEQYF TRBV28 . TRBJ2-7
TGCGCCACCTCCGACCGGGACCCTCTCCAGGGGGCTTTCTTT CATSDRDPLQGAFF TRBV4-1 . TRBJ1-1
TGTGCCAGCAGCTTAGGCGGAGGGCCAAACATTCAGTACTTC CASSLGGGPNIQYF TRBV11-3 . TRBJ2-4
TGTGCCAGCAGTGGAGGACTTAGCGGGGGGCCGATTTCTCCGTTCTTC CASSGGLSGGPISPFF TRBV6-1 TRBD2 TRBJ2-1
TGCGCCAGCAGCTTCATCCCGGGACTAGCGGGAGTCAATGAGCAGTTCTTC CASSFIPGLAGVNEQFF TRBV5-1 TRBD2 TRBJ2-1
TGTGCCAGCAGCCAAGATCCCCTAGTTGATCGCACAGATACGCAGTATTTT CASSQDPLVDRTDTQYF TRBV4-2 . TRBJ2-3
TGTGCCAGCAGTGAGGGCAGGTTTGTTACTGAAGCTTTCTTT CASSEGRFVTEAFF TRBV6-1 . TRBJ1-1
TGTGCCAGCAGCTTCCCGGGAGGCAATCAGCCCCAGCATTTT CASSFPGGNQPQHF TRBV7-8 . TRBJ1-5
TGTGCCAGCCGTGGCAAAAGCAATCAGCCCCAGCATTTT CASRGKSNQPQHF TRBV6-5 . TRBJ1-5
TGCGCCAGCACCATGGGCCCGTCCTACGAGCAGTACTTC CASTMGPSYEQYF TRBV5-1 . TRBJ2-7
TGCGCCAGCAGCCCTGGGACAGGGGGGGTCGACGAGCAGTACTTC CASSPGTGGVDEQYF TRBV5-1 TRBD1 TRBJ2-7
TGCGCCAGCAGCCAGGACATCACCCTGGAAGCTTTCTTT CASSQDITLEAFF TRBV4-3 . TRBJ1-1
TGTGCCAGCAGCTCCCCGGCGACAGCCACCCGCACAGATACGCAGTATTTT CASSSPATATRTDTQYF TRBV7-9 . TRBJ2-3